This T cell receptor (beta chain) was sequenced for a study of cytomegalovirus exposure and HLA in healthy donors (dated by TCRdb to about 2017). About the full investigation: According to an earlier analysis of around 600 of the donors, about 179 million T cells yielded over 90 million unique TCR beta sequences and approximately 300 Gb of sequence data. A later analysis re-analyzed previously published TCR beta repertoires from approximately 700 donors and added high-resolution HLA genotyping to study TCR occurrence patterns. Typing coverage differed by locus: A, B, C, DRB1 and DQB1 were typed in roughly 620-640 donors, DQA1 in 500 to 550, DPA1 in around 600, and DPB1 in 472. Approximately 300 gigabases of sequencing data and 78 million or so unique TCR sequences were included in an early release covering 550 to 800 HLA-typed donors. Among the roughly 380 genotyped donors, roughly 80% belonged to the genetic ancestry cluster associated with self-reported Caucasian donors. Because of strong linkage in the cohort, 5 or 6 DR-DQ haplotypes were treated as single units for association and clustering. Donor age, sex, ethnicity and CMV serostatus were collected together with the repertoire data. To predict cytomegalovirus infection status, the study combined high-throughput TCR immunosequencing, statistical association of individual TCRs with disease status, and machine learning. Both class I and class II loci were covered by HLA typing, at four-digit resolution. A later genetic analysis took genome-wide SNP genotypes for about 55% of the roughly 700 donors and used that subset as a discovery cohort. Among 398 genotyped donors of the cohort, an average of 235,054 unique TCR beta nucleotide sequences were sequenced per donor, about a sixth of them non-productive. The study was designed to test whether signatures of past pathogen exposure could be identified by cataloging public T cell receptors. An earlier analysis of 587 of the donors used high-throughput TCR beta sequencing to judge whether each TCR beta V gene segment behaved as functional or pseudogenic. In addition to the first cohort of 650 to 800 subjects, a separate validation cohort of 100 to 150 different subjects was used. Every repertoire in the discovery cohort had been generated on one and the same sequencing platform. In the later analysis, no new phenotypic data were used to find candidate immune exposures; instead, reliance was placed on TCR beta sequences and their occurrence across donors. The study used immunosequencing to profile the T cell repertoires of approximately 640 subjects and linked those repertoires to cytomegalovirus serostatus. Study-wide conclusions, independent of this receptor: At a false discovery rate of 0.05, a later analysis linked under 20,000 TCR beta sequences to specific HLA alleles. Three of the identified cytomegalovirus-associated TCR beta chains were confirmed in vitro to be specific for cytomegalovirus antigens. A further reported finding was that TCR beta sequences accurately predicted the HLA-A and HLA-B alleles for most subjects in the first cohort. Assigning TCR associations to individual alleles was difficult when HLA alleles, especially DR and DQ, strongly co-occurred. The presence/absence analyses assumed that sequencing depth was roughly uniform across donors, and that assumption may not be true. In a later genetic analysis, fewer N-insertions in productive TCRs were reported among donors in an Asian-associated ancestry cluster than the roughly 700-donor mean. Linkage disequilibrium might explain the correlated functional status among segregating V segments, but an unknown experimental factor could not be excluded. Because some donors lacked HLA typing at each locus, the association tests relied only on the typed subset. A later analysis found that TCR association rates varied across HLA loci, with DRB1 alleles showing the most associated TCRs and HLA-C alleles the fewest. This cohort had only TCR beta chains sequenced, and the lack of alpha or paired-chain data limited which features could be detected. In a later analysis, HLA-associated TCR beta chains showed more clonal expansion and lower generation probabilities than non-associated chains that were equally common. In an earlier analysis of under 600 of the donors, most TCR beta V segments were observed in productive rearrangements about 87% or about 30% of the time, broadly matching IMGT annotations. For the cohort, immune exposure information was limited to CMV serostatus. The 87-base-pair reads could not distinguish some IMGT-functional V segments, including TRBV6-2 and TRBV6-3, so those segments were excluded. Because counts were too low, 15 or so rarely observed V segments, including chromosome 9 orphons, were excluded from the earlier analysis of under 650 of the donors. Cytomegalovirus status was reported to be diagnosed by the classifier with high specificity and sensitivity in both the original and validation cohorts. A cluster of highly shared sequence variants was judged likely to represent a technical artifact of the sequencing pipeline. While some public TCRs were present in many individuals, most TCR sequences turned up only very rarely across donors. It was suggested by the authors that the approach could potentially be generalized to other disease states and immunological phenotypes. The study gave a list of around 170 TCR beta chains associated with cytomegalovirus. According to a later analysis, most CMV-associated TCR beta chains appeared to be HLA-restricted, and the HLA associations seemed to be driven largely by CMV exposure. Several of the top co-occurrence clusters appeared to be linked to parvovirus B19, influenza, CMV and Epstein-Barr virus, according to a later analysis. A later genetic analysis associated a missense DCLRE1C variant with V-gene and J-gene trimming of TCR beta chains, and an independent cohort replicated the association.

The cohort was made up of 650 to 700 healthy bone marrow donors. All cohort members were sampled while nominally healthy, although unrecorded immune exposures were likely present. The donor tested CMV seronegative, placing the donor among the approximately 360 seronegative members of the cohort. A peripheral blood sample was collected from each donor, and TCR beta sequencing was performed on peripheral blood mononuclear cells. The Qiagen DNeasy Blood Extraction Kit was used to extract genomic DNA from the blood cell samples. As regards this clone: There is no known antigen for this receptor. No much larger clone exists at a distance of one base, and base qualities are not known.

CDR1 LGHNA and CDR2 YSLEER were looked up in the germline V gene. V ends up 8 bases short and J 3 bases short, with an unmatched junction base count of 12. The CDR3, cysteine through phenylalanine, is 15 amino acids long. CDR3 DNA is the only sequence kept; it has 45 bases, read in frame from the first base. Library method: the immunoSEQ multiplex PCR assay. A mixture of 60 forward primers for TCR Vbeta segments and 13 reverse primers for TCR Jbeta segments was used in the multiplex PCR. The CDR3 region of rearranged TCR beta genes was amplified from genomic DNA by a multiplex PCR assay. Amplified TCR beta libraries were sequenced as 87-base-pair reads on the Illumina HiSeq System. The paper's data handling went like this. A later analysis counted tens of millions of unique TCR beta chains across the 650 to 700 repertoires, and 10 million to 11 million of these chains were shared by at least two donors. To remove PCR and sequencing errors, raw reads were error-corrected and collapsed into unique sequences using a nearest-neighbor algorithm that merged closely related sequences. V, D and J gene segments were assigned by aligning CDR3 sequences to IMGT reference sequences. Each retained sequence needed at least a six-nucleotide match to both a V gene segment and a J gene segment. Rearrangements were classified as productive when the CDR3 lacked stop codons and remained in frame with V and J, and all other rearrangements were classified as non-productive. CDR3 was defined according to IMGT convention as the region running from the second conserved V-encoded cysteine to the conserved J-encoded phenylalanine. The earlier analysis of 587 of the donors excluded any sequence lacking an unambiguous match to a single V gene segment. In an earlier analysis of 450 to 750 of the donors, a V segment was called functional when productive rearrangements were above 56.7%, and segregating when the standard deviation between donors exceeded 5%. A statistical classification framework was built to diagnose cytomegalovirus status from the catalog of TCR beta chain sequences. In a later analysis, V and J genes were assigned by comparing TCR nucleotide sequences against IMGT/GENE-DB human TR gene sequences. The TCRdist pipeline was used in a later analysis to assign CDR3 sequences and most-parsimonious VDJ recombination scenarios. In a later analysis, every TCR beta chain was defined by the combination of its CDR3 amino acid sequence and its V-gene family, and reads without a unique V-gene family were dropped. To address suspected cross-contamination and a sequencing artifact, a later analysis removed 592 highly shared, low-generation-probability nucleotide sequences. In a later analysis, a clonal expansion index was calculated for each public chain from normalized within-repertoire ranks of inferred template counts. In a later analysis, generation probabilities were computed using a VDJ recombination model fitted to out-of-frame rearrangements, and the results were checked against IGoR. In a later analysis, TCR-TCR, TCR-HLA and TCR-CMV co-occurrence was scored with hypergeometric tests, and a repertoire-size bias correction was applied to TCR pairs. To estimate false discovery rates, a later analysis permuted the HLA or CMV assignments 20 times. In a later analysis, co-occurring TCRs were grouped with DBSCAN, and TCRdist sequence similarity was added when clustering was performed within HLA-allele-positive subsets. Co-occurrence clustering excluded repertoires with fewer than 30,000 or more than 120,000 public chains, plus five with anomalous nucleotide sharing. The immuneACCESS repertoire file appears here via TCRdb, limited to in-frame rearrangements. These files lack a portion of the clones; in checked studies, under half of the deficit traces to unresolved V genes, and the cause of the others is not known. V and J calls and clone size are copied from that table; D and trimming were computed from the DNA. The sample yields 100,000 or so clones; more than 80% were counted once. In total, the top ten clones hold roughly 6.1% of the sample.

This receptor chain uses TRBV4-3 and TRBJ2-7; 8 bases in the middle match TRBD1. The sample comprised PBMCs. The clonotype was recovered from a man aged 18 to 29 in good health and CMV-seronegative. The DNA reads TGCGCCAGCGGACAGGGCGTCGAGAGTTTCTACGAGCAGTACTTC. This gives the protein CASGQGVESFYEQYF.